This T cell receptor beta chain is from a study of cytomegalovirus exposure and HLA in healthy donors. The PCR had 60 Vbeta and 13 Jbeta primers. Produced via immunoSEQ multiplex PCR; TCRdb's table is partial and in-frame only. The sample lists 150,000 to 200,000 clones, roughly 80% seen once, with roughly 7.1% in the top ten. V was cut by 4 bases and J by 3 bases, with 11 bases left in between. The germline V gene has CDR1 SGDLS and CDR2 YYNGEE. This CDR3 comprises 13 residues. The rearrangement links TRBV9 to TRBJ2-7; weak D call: TRBD1 (5 bases). The material sequenced was PBMCs. The clonotype was recovered from a woman aged 40 to 50 in good health and CMV-seropositive. CDR3 in DNA: TGTGCCAGCAGCCCAGGACAAATCTACGAGCAGTACTTC. Translated: CASSPGQIYEQYF.